The clone carrying this T cell receptor (beta chain) turned up a few times. The antigen is not known. This sample stems from a study of T cells after yellow fever vaccination. Whole-study context: SMART-Seq v4 Ultra Low Input prepared libraries from low-cell fractions. Study-wide results and limits: Post-booster samples contained most primary-vaccination clones (approximately 96% CD4, 70% to 90% CD8).

Trimming stripped 5 bases from V and 1 base from J, with 14 bases between. CDR3 length equals 15 residues. Germline V gene sequence: CDR1 MGHRA, CDR2 YSYEKL. Making TCR cDNA involved 5'RACE template switching, which added UMIs and a universal primer site. TCRdb re-called the 5' RACE reads through MiXCR, storing one row per CDR3 protein. The table lists some 320,000 distinct CDR3 sequences, around 10% of them singletons, with 2.5% to 4% in the top ten. Sequenced material: CD4+ T cells sorted from PBMCs, taken 45 days after the yellow fever booster vaccination. This receptor was obtained from a man aged 18 to 29 who received the YFV17D yellow fever vaccine. The genes are TRBV4-1 and TRBJ2-5; D ambiguous. Here the CDR3 DNA reads TGCGCCAGCAGCTCCCCGGGTCGCACCCAAGAGACCCAGTACTTC. Its translation: CASSSPGRTQETQYF.